The TCR beta chain under discussion was sequenced for a study of cytomegalovirus exposure and HLA in healthy donors (dated 2017 in TCRdb). Describing the broader study: According to an earlier analysis of around 600 of the donors, some 170 million T cells yielded 90 million to 140 million unique TCR beta sequences and 276 Gb of sequence data. Roughly 310 gigabases of sequencing data and 70 million to 85 million unique TCR sequences were included in an early release covering roughly 600 HLA-typed donors. Of the roughly 400 genotyped donors, 65% to 90% fell in the genetic ancestry cluster associated with self-reported Caucasian donors. The study aimed to test whether signatures of past pathogen exposure could be identified by cataloging public T cell receptors. Using immunosequencing, the study profiled T cell repertoires from 550 to 750 subjects and related those repertoires to cytomegalovirus serostatus. In addition to the first cohort of 500 to 850 subjects, a separate validation cohort of around 110 different subjects was used. High-throughput TCR immunosequencing, statistical association of individual TCRs with disease status, and machine learning were combined to predict cytomegalovirus infection status. A later analysis re-analyzed previously published TCR beta repertoires from roughly 630 donors and added high-resolution HLA genotyping to study TCR occurrence patterns. The later analysis used no new phenotypic data to find candidate immune exposures, relying instead on TCR beta sequences and their occurrence across donors. An earlier analysis of around 580 of the donors used high-throughput TCR beta sequencing to judge whether each TCR beta V gene segment behaved as functional or pseudogenic. Donor age, sex, ethnicity and CMV serostatus were compiled alongside the repertoire data. Genome-wide SNP genotypes for about three fifths of the roughly 670 donors were used in a later genetic analysis, which treated that subset as a discovery cohort. Every discovery cohort repertoire had been produced on one sequencing platform. Both class I and class II loci were covered by HLA typing, at four-digit resolution. The number of typed donors differed by locus: about 620-640 for A, B, C, DRB1 and DQB1; approximately 540 for DQA1; roughly 600 for DPA1; and some 470 for DPB1. A handful of DR-DQ haplotypes were handled as single units for association and clustering because linkage in the cohort was strong. Among around 400 genotyped donors of the cohort, an average of approximately 240,000 unique TCR beta nucleotide sequences was sequenced per donor, of which about 19% were non-productive.

What the research found in general, with its limitations: The authors suggested that the approach could potentially be extended to other disease states and immunological phenotypes. Most TCR sequences were observed very rarely across donors, whereas some public TCRs were present in many individuals. This cohort had only TCR beta chains sequenced, and the lack of alpha or paired-chain data limited which features could be detected. In a later analysis, several top co-occurrence clusters were reported to appear linked to parvovirus B19, influenza, CMV and Epstein-Barr virus. According to a later genetic analysis, donors in an Asian-associated ancestry cluster had fewer N-insertions in productive TCRs than the roughly 670-donor mean. Because some donors lacked HLA typing at each locus, the association tests relied only on the typed subset. The classifier was reported to diagnose cytomegalovirus status with high specificity and sensitivity in both the original and validation cohorts. In a later analysis, the rate of TCR association differed among HLA loci, with DRB1 alleles having the most associated TCRs and HLA-C alleles having the fewest. In the study, some 160 TCR beta chains were listed as associated with cytomegalovirus. A later genetic analysis associated a missense DCLRE1C variant with V-gene and J-gene trimming of TCR beta chains, and an independent cohort replicated the association. A later analysis found that most CMV-associated TCR beta chains appeared HLA-restricted, with HLA associations seemingly driven largely by CMV exposure. In vitro tests confirmed that a few of the cytomegalovirus-associated TCR beta chains recognize cytomegalovirus antigens. A further reported finding was that TCR beta sequences accurately predicted the HLA-A and HLA-B alleles for most subjects in the first cohort. Strong co-occurrence of HLA alleles, especially DR and DQ, made assigning TCR associations to individual alleles difficult. Correlated functional status among segregating V segments might be attributable to linkage disequilibrium, but an unknown experimental factor could not be ruled out. The only immune exposure information available for the cohort was CMV serostatus. In an earlier analysis of 587 of the donors, most TCR beta V segments appeared in productive rearrangements about 87% or about 30% of the time, broadly matching IMGT annotations. A later analysis found that HLA-associated TCR beta chains were more clonally expanded and had lower generation probabilities than equally common non-associated chains. The sequencing pipeline was judged likely to have produced a cluster of highly shared sequence variants as a technical artifact. Roughly uniform sequencing depth across donors was assumed in presence/absence analyses, although this assumption may not hold. Because counts were too low, some 17 rarely observed V segments, including chromosome 9 orphons, were left out of the earlier analysis of 587 of the donors. Some IMGT-functional V segments, including TRBV6-2 and TRBV6-3, could not be distinguished by the 87-base-pair reads and were therefore excluded. A later analysis associated about 17,000 TCR beta sequences with specific HLA alleles at a false discovery rate of 0.05.

Its CDR3 holds 14 amino acids, cysteine through phenylalanine. Only the CDR3 region is kept as DNA, spanning 42 bases read in frame from base 1. For this chain, trimming is 7 bases at the V end and 0 bases at the J end, and the number of junction bases without a gene match is 4. CDR1 and CDR2, looked up from the germline V gene, are MDHEN and SYDVKM. The cohort comprised some 700 healthy bone marrow donors. All cohort members were sampled while nominally healthy, although unrecorded immune exposures were likely present. The donor was CMV seronegative and belonged to the group of roughly 330 seronegative cohort members. Every donor gave a peripheral blood sample, and the peripheral blood mononuclear cells from that sample were used for TCR beta sequencing. Genomic DNA extraction from the blood cell samples was performed with the Qiagen DNeasy Blood Extraction Kit. On this clone itself: The antigen it binds to is not known. No much larger clone is present one base from it, and per-base qualities are unavailable.

The receptor library was made with the immunoSEQ multiplex PCR assay. The multiplex PCR relied on a mix of 60 forward primers for TCR Vbeta segments and 13 reverse primers for TCR Jbeta segments. The CDR3 region of rearranged TCR beta genes was amplified from genomic DNA with a multiplex PCR assay. The Illumina HiSeq System was used to sequence the amplified TCR beta libraries as 87-base-pair reads. As for how the authors treated the data: A later analysis tallied roughly 80 million unique TCR beta chains across the 666 repertoires, and approximately 12 million of those chains were shared by two or more donors. Raw reads were error-corrected and collapsed into unique sequences with a nearest-neighbor algorithm that merged closely related sequences to remove PCR and sequencing errors. Alignment of CDR3 sequences to IMGT reference sequences was used to assign V, D and J gene segments. For a sequence to be retained, a match of at least six nucleotides to both a V gene segment and a J gene segment was required. Rearrangements were classified as productive when the CDR3 lacked stop codons and remained in frame with V and J, and all other rearrangements were classified as non-productive. Following IMGT convention, CDR3 was defined as the stretch from the second conserved V-encoded cysteine up to the conserved J-encoded phenylalanine. In an earlier analysis of around 640 of the donors, sequences lacking an unambiguous match to a single V gene segment were excluded. An earlier analysis of over 450 of the donors classified V segments as functional when productive rearrangements were above 56.7% and as segregating when the standard deviation between donors was above 5%. A statistical classification framework was built for diagnosing cytomegalovirus status from the catalog of TCR beta chain sequences. V and J gene assignment, in a later analysis, came from comparing TCR nucleotide sequences with IMGT/GENE-DB human TR gene sequences. A later analysis assigned CDR3 sequences and most-parsimonious VDJ recombination scenarios with the TCRdist pipeline. In a later analysis, every TCR beta chain was defined by the combination of its CDR3 amino acid sequence and its V-gene family, and reads without a unique V-gene family were dropped. As a way to deal with suspected cross-contamination and a sequencing artifact, a later analysis dropped more than 500 nucleotide sequences that were highly shared and had low generation probability. In a later analysis, a clonal expansion index for each public chain was calculated from normalized within-repertoire ranks of inferred template counts. In a later analysis, generation probabilities were computed with a VDJ recombination model fitted to out-of-frame rearrangements, and the resulting probabilities were checked against IGoR. In a later analysis, hypergeometric tests were used to score TCR-TCR, TCR-HLA and TCR-CMV co-occurrence, with a repertoire-size bias correction applied to TCR pairs. A later analysis estimated false discovery rates by permuting HLA or CMV assignments 20 times. A later analysis grouped co-occurring TCRs with DBSCAN, adding TCRdist sequence similarity when clustering within HLA-allele-positive subsets. Repertoires with fewer than 30,000 or more than 120,000 public chains were left out of co-occurrence clustering, as were a few repertoires with anomalous nucleotide sharing. TCRdb retrieved this table from immuneACCESS and kept in-frame rearrangements only. Not all clones are present; in checked studies, unresolved V genes account for under half, and no reason is known for the remainder. The D gene and trimming were derived from the DNA, and the V and J assignments and clone size from that table. Here the sample has some 200,000 clones; around 85% occur a single time. Of the sample, around 1.7% is held by the ten largest clones.

The sequence came from a man in his forties or fifties in good health and CMV-seronegative. The rearranged chain carries TRBV28 and TRBJ2-7; 9 nucleotides in the junction match TRBD2. What was sequenced was PBMCs. Here the CDR3 is given as CASKLAGDSYEQYF. The nucleotides read TGTGCCAGCAAGTTAGCGGGGGACTCCTACGAGCAGTACTTC. Here the CDR3 is joined to the reference TRBV28 and TRBJ2-7 genes, and the full variable domain is: DVKVTQSSRYLVKRTGEKVFLECVQDMDHENMFWYRQDPGLGLRLIYFSYDVKMKEKGDIPEGYSVSREKKERFSLILESASTNQTSMYLCASKLAGDSYEQYFGPGTRLTVT.